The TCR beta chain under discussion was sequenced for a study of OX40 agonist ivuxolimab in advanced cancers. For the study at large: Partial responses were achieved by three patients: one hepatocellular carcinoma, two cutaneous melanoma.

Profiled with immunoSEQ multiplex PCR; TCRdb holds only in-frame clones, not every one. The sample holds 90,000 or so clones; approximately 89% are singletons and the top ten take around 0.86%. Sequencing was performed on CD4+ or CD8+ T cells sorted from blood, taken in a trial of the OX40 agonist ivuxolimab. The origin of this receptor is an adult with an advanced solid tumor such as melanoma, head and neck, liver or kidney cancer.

Written as DNA, the CDR3 is TGTGCCAGCAGCGTAACCGGGACAGGGGCGATGAAAAATGAAAAACTGTTTTTT. The encoded protein is CASSVTGTGAMKNEKLFF. This chain connects TRBV9 to TRBJ1-4; 10 bases line up with TRBD1. V gave up 1 base and J gave up 5 bases; unmatched junction bases: 11. CDR3 size: 18 residues. CDR1 is SGDLS, CDR2 YYNGEE, per germline.